These T cell receptor beta chains were read from a single sample in a study of cytomegalovirus exposure and HLA in healthy donors. The protocol was immunoSEQ multiplex PCR, while the TCRdb copy is restricted to in-frame clones and leaves out a portion. The sample carries roughly 100,000 clones, 55% to 70% recorded once. The sequenced sample consisted of PBMCs. The receptors here all came from a woman aged 45-59 years in good health and CMV-seropositive. The CDR3 runs from the conserved cysteine through the conserved F or W. Fields, in order: V gene, J gene, CDR3 protein.

v_gene: TRBV6-1; j_gene: TRBJ1-1; CDR3aa: CASSEPRIEAFF
v_gene: TRBV28; j_gene: TRBJ1-5; CDR3aa: CASSLDTGNIGNQPQHF
v_gene: TRBV28; j_gene: TRBJ1-5; CDR3aa: CASSLPTGQRPQHF
v_gene: TRBV2; j_gene: TRBJ1-5; CDR3aa: CASSGGQVQQPQHF
v_gene: TRBV28; j_gene: TRBJ1-2; CDR3aa: CASSRWGESYGYTF
v_gene: TRBV5-5; j_gene: TRBJ2-3; CDR3aa: CASSPGQIGDTQYF
v_gene: TRBV30; j_gene: TRBJ2-1; CDR3aa: CAWSVSETLDEQFF
v_gene: TRBV7-7; j_gene: TRBJ2-1; CDR3aa: CASSSMGLAGINEQFF
v_gene: TRBV28; j_gene: TRBJ1-2; CDR3aa: CASSIIRDGYTF
v_gene: TRBV7-2; j_gene: TRBJ2-7; CDR3aa: CASSSQRVKQYF
v_gene: TRBV7-9; j_gene: TRBJ2-3; CDR3aa: CASSQEGIGLESDTQYF
v_gene: TRBV5-1; j_gene: TRBJ2-6; CDR3aa: CASSLTGILSGANVLTF
v_gene: TRBV2; j_gene: TRBJ2-5; CDR3aa: CASSLDREKADQETQYF
v_gene: TRBV4-1; j_gene: TRBJ1-1; CDR3aa: CASSQDGGVNTEAFF
v_gene: TRBV9; j_gene: TRBJ1-2; CDR3aa: CASSAQTKGIYGYTF
v_gene: TRBV7-2; j_gene: TRBJ1-1; CDR3aa: CASQSYTEAFF
v_gene: TRBV6-4; j_gene: TRBJ1-6; CDR3aa: CASSRLHNSPLHF
v_gene: TRBV5-6; j_gene: TRBJ2-6; CDR3aa: CASSDDRGGANVLTF
v_gene: TRBV14; j_gene: TRBJ1-4; CDR3aa: CASSQDTGGEKLFF
v_gene: TRBV6-5; j_gene: TRBJ1-2; CDR3aa: CASSYFKTEVYGYTF
v_gene: TRBV28; j_gene: TRBJ1-2; CDR3aa: CASSLSLNYGYTF
v_gene: TRBV19; j_gene: TRBJ2-5; CDR3aa: CASSIAGETQYF
v_gene: TRBV6-6; j_gene: TRBJ2-1; CDR3aa: CASSYLTGGLRDEQFF
v_gene: TRBV5-1; j_gene: TRBJ2-7; CDR3aa: CASSLRTSGSEQYF
v_gene: TRBV4-1; j_gene: TRBJ1-1; CDR3aa: CASSQERAGSTEAFF
v_gene: TRBV20-1; j_gene: TRBJ1-1; CDR3aa: CSASDSSEAFF
v_gene: TRBV5-4; j_gene: TRBJ2-5; CDR3aa: CASRGAGQETQDF
v_gene: TRBV30; j_gene: TRBJ1-4; CDR3aa: CAWSRLREKLFF
v_gene: TRBV6-5; j_gene: TRBJ1-2; CDR3aa: CASSYRTAYGYTF
v_gene: TRBV7-9; j_gene: TRBJ1-4; CDR3aa: CASSLVTGGEKLFF
v_gene: TRBV9; j_gene: TRBJ1-1; CDR3aa: CASSVVREGKGNTEAFF
v_gene: TRBV7-9; j_gene: TRBJ2-1; CDR3aa: CASSATRDSYNEQFF
v_gene: TRBV15; j_gene: TRBJ2-6; CDR3aa: CATSRGPKPGQVGSGANVLTF
v_gene: TRBV6-5; j_gene: TRBJ2-5; CDR3aa: CASSYSSSGGETQYF
v_gene: TRBV6-5; j_gene: TRBJ1-2; CDR3aa: CASRRGGFDGYTF
v_gene: TRBV7-2; j_gene: TRBJ2-5; CDR3aa: CASTNKGRRETQYF
v_gene: TRBV4-1; j_gene: TRBJ1-1; CDR3aa: CASSPEGGAKAFF
v_gene: TRBV5-1; j_gene: TRBJ2-5; CDR3aa: CASFDLAGGGMVETQYF
v_gene: TRBV18; j_gene: TRBJ1-5; CDR3aa: CASSPHRDQPQHF
v_gene: TRBV28; j_gene: TRBJ2-3; CDR3aa: CASSPLLTSGGSDTQYF
v_gene: TRBV6-5; j_gene: TRBJ2-2; CDR3aa: CASTVAANTGELFF
v_gene: TRBV7-9; j_gene: TRBJ2-3; CDR3aa: CASSFIAGGADTQYF
v_gene: TRBV18; j_gene: TRBJ1-5; CDR3aa: CASSLQGNSNQPQHF
v_gene: TRBV4-3; j_gene: TRBJ2-3; CDR3aa: CASSQEYSFGGARDTQYF
v_gene: TRBV5-1; j_gene: TRBJ1-6; CDR3aa: CASSLTPPGDNSPLHF
v_gene: TRBV7-9; j_gene: TRBJ1-4; CDR3aa: CASSRVTNEKLFF
v_gene: TRBV5-1; j_gene: TRBJ2-1; CDR3aa: CASSYRIAGESEQFF
v_gene: TRBV19; j_gene: TRBJ1-2; CDR3aa: CASSQRQDTNYGYTF
v_gene: TRBV13; j_gene: TRBJ2-7; CDR3aa: CASSTDRGHEQYF
v_gene: TRBV7-6; j_gene: TRBJ2-7; CDR3aa: CASSLRPSSHEQYF
v_gene: TRBV27; j_gene: TRBJ2-7; CDR3aa: CASSLTSGGYEQYF
v_gene: TRBV7-8; j_gene: TRBJ2-1; CDR3aa: CASSLAGLVNEQFF
v_gene: TRBV2; j_gene: TRBJ1-3; CDR3aa: CASSDDNNSGNTIYF
v_gene: TRBV9; j_gene: TRBJ2-1; CDR3aa: CASSVGGGGAAYNEQFF
v_gene: TRBV2; j_gene: TRBJ2-5; CDR3aa: CASRDRGEETQYF